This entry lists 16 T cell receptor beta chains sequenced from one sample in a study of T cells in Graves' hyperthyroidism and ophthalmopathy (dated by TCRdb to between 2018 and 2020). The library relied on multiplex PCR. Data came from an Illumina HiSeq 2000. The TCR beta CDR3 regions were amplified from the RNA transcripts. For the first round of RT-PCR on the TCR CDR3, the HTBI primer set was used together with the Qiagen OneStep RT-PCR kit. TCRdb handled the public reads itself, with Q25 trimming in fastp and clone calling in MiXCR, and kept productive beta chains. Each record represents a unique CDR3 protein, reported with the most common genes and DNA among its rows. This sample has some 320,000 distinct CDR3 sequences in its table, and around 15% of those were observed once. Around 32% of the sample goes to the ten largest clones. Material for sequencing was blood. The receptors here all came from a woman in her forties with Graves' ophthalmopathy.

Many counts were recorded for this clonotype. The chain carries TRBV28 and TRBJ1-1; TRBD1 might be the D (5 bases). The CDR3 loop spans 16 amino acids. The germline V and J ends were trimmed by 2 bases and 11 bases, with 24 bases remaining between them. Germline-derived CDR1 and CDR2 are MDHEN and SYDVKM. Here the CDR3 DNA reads TGTGCCAGCAGTTTAAACCCGGGCCGGGGGGTAGTTCAGGCTTTCTTT. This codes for CASSLNPGRGVVQAFF.

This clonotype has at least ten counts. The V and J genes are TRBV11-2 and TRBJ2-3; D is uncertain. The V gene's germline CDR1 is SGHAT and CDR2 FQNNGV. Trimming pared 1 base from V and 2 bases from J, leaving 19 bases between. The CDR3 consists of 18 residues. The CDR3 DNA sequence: TGTGCCAGCAGCTTAGCGTCCAGTTTATTCAGCTCCACAGATACGCAGTATTTT. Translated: CASSLASSLFSSTDTQYF.

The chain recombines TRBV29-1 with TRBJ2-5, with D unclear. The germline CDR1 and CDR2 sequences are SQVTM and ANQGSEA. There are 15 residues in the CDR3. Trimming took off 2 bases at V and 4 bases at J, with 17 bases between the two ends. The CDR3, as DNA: TGCAGCGTTGAAACCTACTTTAGGACGCGAGAGACCCAGTACTTC. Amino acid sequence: CSVETYFRTRETQYF.

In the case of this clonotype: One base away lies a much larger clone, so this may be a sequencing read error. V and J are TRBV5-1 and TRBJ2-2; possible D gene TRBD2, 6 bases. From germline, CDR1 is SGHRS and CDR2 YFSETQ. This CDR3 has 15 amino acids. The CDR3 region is CASSLVGLLGGELLF. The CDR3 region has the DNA TGCGCCAGCAGCTTGGTGGGACTGCTCGGCGGGGAGCTGCTTTTT.

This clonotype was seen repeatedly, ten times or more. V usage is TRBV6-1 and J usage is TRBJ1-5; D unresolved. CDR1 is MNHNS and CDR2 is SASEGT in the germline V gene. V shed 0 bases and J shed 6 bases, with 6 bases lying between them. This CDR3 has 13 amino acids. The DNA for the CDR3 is TGTGCCAGCAGTGAAGCGCGTAGTCAGCCCCAGCATTTT. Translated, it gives CASSEARSQPQHF.

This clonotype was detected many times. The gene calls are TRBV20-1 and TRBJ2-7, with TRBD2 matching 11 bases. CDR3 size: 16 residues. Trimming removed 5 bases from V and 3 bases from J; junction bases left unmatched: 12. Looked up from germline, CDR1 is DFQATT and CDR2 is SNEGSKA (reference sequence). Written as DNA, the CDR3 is TGCAGTGCTCGTCGACTAGCGGGACTACCTATCTACGAGCAGTACTTC. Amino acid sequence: CSARRLAGLPIYEQYF.

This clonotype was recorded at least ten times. CDR3: CASSEARGVSYEQYF. For the CDR3, the DNA is TGTGCCAGCAGTGAGGCGCGGGGGGTTTCCTACGAGCAGTACTTC. This chain connects TRBV2 to TRBJ2-7, with 8 bases identical to TRBD2. V dropped 3 bases and J dropped 1; count of bases not matched to a gene: 5. The germline V gene encodes CDR1 SNHLY and CDR2 FYNNEI. The CDR3 is 15 amino acids.

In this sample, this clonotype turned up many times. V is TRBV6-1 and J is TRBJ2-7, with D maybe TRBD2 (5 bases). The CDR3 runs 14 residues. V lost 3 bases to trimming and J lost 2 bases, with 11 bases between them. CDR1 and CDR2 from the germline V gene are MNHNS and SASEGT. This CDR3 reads CASSEFYGAYEQYF. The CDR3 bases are TGTGCCAGCAGTGAGTTTTACGGGGCCTACGAGCAGTACTTC.

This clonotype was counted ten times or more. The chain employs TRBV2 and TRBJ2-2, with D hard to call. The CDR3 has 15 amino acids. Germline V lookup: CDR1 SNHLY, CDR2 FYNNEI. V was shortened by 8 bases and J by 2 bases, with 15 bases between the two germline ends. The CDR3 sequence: CASGAPVANTGELFF. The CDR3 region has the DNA TGTGCCAGCGGTGCCCCCGTTGCTAACACCGGGGAGCTGTTTTTT.

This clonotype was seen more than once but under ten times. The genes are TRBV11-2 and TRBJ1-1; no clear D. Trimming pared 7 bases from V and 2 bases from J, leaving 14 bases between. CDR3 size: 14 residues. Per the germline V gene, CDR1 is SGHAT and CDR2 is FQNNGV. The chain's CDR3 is CASTETYSNTEAFF. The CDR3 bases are TGTGCCAGCACCGAGACATATTCCAACACTGAAGCTTTCTTT.

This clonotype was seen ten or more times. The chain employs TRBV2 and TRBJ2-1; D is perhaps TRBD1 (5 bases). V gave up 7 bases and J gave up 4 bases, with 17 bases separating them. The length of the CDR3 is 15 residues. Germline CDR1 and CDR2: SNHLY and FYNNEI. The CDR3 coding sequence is TGTGCCAGCACGACCGTAGACAGCCGGTACAATGAGCAGTTCTTC. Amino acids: CASTTVDSRYNEQFF.

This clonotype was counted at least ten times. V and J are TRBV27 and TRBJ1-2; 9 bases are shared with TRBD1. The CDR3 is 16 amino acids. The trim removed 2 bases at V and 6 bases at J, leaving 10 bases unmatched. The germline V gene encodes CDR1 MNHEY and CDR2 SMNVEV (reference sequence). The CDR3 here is CASSLTGGTGRNGYTF. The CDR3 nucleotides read TGTGCCAGCAGTTTAACTGGTGGGACAGGGCGGAATGGCTACACCTTC.

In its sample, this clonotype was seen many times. The CDR3 is CASSLEDQPQHF. The CDR3 DNA reads as TGTGCCAGCAGCTTGGAAGATCAGCCCCAGCATTTT. This sequence joins TRBV7-9 and TRBJ1-5; D is ambiguous. Between the trimmed V and J ends, which lost 3 bases and 5 bases, there was a span of 5 bases. Germline lookup yields CDR1 SEHNR and CDR2 FQNEAQ (reference sequence). This CDR3 contains 12 residues.

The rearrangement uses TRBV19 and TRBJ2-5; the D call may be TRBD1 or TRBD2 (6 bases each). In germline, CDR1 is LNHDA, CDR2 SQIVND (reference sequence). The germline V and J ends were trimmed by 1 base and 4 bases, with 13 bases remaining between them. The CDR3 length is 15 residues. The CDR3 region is CASSIASGARETQYF. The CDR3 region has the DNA TGTGCCAGTAGTATAGCGTCGGGGGCGAGAGAGACCCAGTACTTC.

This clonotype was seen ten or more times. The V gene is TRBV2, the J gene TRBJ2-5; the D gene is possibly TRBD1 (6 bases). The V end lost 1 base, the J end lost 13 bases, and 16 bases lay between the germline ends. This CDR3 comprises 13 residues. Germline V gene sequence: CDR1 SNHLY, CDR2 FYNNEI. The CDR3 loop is CASSEDGQRPWYF. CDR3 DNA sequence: TGTGCCAGCAGTGAAGATGGACAGCGACCGTGGTACTTC.

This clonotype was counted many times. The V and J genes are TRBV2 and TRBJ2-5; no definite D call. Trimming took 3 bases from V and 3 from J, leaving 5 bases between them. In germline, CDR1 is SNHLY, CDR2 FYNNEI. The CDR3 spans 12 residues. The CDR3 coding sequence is TGTGCCAGCAGTGATCCCAAAGAGACCCAGTACTTC. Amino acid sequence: CASSDPKETQYF.